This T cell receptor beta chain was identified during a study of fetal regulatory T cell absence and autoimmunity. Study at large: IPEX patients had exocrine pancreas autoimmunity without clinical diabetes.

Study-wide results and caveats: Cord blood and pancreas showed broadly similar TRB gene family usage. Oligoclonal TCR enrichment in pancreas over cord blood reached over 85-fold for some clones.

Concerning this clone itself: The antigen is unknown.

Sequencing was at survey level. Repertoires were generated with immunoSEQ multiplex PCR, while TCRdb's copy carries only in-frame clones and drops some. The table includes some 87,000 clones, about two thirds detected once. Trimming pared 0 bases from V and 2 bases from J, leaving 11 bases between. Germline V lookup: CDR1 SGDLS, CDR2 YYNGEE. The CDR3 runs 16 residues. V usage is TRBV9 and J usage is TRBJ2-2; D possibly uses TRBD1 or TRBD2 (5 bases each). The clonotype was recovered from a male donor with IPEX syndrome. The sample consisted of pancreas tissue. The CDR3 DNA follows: TGTGCCAGCAGCGTAGGCCCGGGACCCAACACCGGGGAGCTGTTTTTT. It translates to CASSVGPGPNTGELFF.